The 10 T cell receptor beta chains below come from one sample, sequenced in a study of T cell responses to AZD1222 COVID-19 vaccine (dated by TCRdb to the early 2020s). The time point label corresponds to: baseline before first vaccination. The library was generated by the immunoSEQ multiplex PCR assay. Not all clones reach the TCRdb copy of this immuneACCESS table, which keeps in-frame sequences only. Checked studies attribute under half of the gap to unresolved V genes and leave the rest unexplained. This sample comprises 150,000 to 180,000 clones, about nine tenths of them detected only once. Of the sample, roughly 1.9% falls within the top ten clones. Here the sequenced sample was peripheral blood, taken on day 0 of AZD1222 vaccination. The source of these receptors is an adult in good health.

The CDR3 DNA sequence: TGTGCCAGCAGCCCGCGGGACAGACCGGAGGGGACTGAAGCTTTCTTT. Its translation: CASSPRDRPEGTEAFF. This chain joins TRBV9 and TRBJ1-1; 7 bases match TRBD1. Germline V gene sequence: CDR1 SGDLS, CDR2 YYNGEE. Trimming at V came to 4 bases and at J to 5 bases, leaving 14 bases not matched to a gene. CDR3 size: 16 residues.

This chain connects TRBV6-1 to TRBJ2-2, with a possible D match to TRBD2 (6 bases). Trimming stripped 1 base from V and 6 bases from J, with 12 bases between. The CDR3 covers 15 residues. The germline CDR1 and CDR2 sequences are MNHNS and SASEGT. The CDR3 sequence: CASSEVGGVPGELFF. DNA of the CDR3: TGTGCCAGCAGTGAAGTCGGGGGAGTACCCGGGGAGCTGTTTTTT.

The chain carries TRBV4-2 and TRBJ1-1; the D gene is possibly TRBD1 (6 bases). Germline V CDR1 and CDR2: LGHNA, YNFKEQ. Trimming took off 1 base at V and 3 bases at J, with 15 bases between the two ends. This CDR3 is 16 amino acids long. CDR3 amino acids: CASSQARGIGDTEAFF. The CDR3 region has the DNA TGTGCCAGCAGCCAAGCGAGGGGGATAGGGGACACTGAAGCTTTCTTT.

The CDR3: CASSTRDRLAPGELFF. CDR3 DNA sequence: TGTGCCAGTAGTACACGGGACAGGTTAGCACCCGGGGAGCTGTTTTTT. The chain employs TRBV19 and TRBJ2-2; 8 bases align to TRBD1. V lost 4 bases, J lost 6 bases, and 10 bases stayed unmatched. In germline, CDR1 is LNHDA, CDR2 SQIVND (reference sequence). The CDR3 length is 16 residues.

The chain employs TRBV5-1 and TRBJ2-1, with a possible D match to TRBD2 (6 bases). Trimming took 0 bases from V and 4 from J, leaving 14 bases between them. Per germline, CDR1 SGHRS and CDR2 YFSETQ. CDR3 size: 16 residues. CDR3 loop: CASSLDGLPSYNEQFF. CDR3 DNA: TGCGCCAGCAGCTTGGATGGACTACCATCATACAATGAGCAGTTCTTC.

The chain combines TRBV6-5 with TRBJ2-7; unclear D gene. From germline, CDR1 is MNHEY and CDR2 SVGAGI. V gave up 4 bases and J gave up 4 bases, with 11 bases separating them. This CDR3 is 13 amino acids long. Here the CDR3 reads CASSSLGGYEQYF. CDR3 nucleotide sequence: TGTGCCAGCAGTTCCCTCGGTGGATACGAGCAGTACTTC.

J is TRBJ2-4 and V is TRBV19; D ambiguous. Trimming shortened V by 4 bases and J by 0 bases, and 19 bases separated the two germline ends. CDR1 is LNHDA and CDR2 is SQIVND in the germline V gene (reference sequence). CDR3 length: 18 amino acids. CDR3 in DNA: TGTGCCAGTAGTACCAAAAGATGGGGTAGTAAAGCCAAAAACATTCAGTACTTC. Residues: CASSTKRWGSKAKNIQYF.

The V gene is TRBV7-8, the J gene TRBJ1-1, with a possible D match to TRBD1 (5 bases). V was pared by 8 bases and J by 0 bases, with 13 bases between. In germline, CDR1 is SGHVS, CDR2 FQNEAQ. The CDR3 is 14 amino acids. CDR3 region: CASGLGGVNTEAFF. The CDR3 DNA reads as TGTGCCAGCGGCCTGGGGGGGGTGAACACTGAAGCTTTCTTT.

CDR3 sequence (DNA): TGTGCCAGCTCCCGGACAGGATTTCCCGGGGAGCTGTTTTTT. Residues: CASSRTGFPGELFF. This chain uses TRBV18 with TRBJ2-2, with 7 bases aligning to TRBD1. Trimming cost V 6 bases and J 6 bases; bases outside gene matches: 7. The CDR3 consists of 14 residues. CDR1 and CDR2 from the germline V gene are KGHSH and LQKENI. The whole variable domain, remainder taken from reference TRBV18 and TRBJ2-2, is NAGVMQNPRHLVRRRGQEARLRCSPMKGHSHVYWYRQLPEEGLKFMVYLQKENIIDESGMPKERFSAEFPKEGPSILRIQQVVRGDSAAYFCASSRTGFPGELFFGEGSRLTVL.

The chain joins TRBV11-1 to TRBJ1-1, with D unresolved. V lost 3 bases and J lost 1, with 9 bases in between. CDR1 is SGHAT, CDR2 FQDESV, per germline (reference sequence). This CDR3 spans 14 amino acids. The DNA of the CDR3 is TGTGCCAGCAGCTTGGATAGATGGAACACTGAAGCTTTCTTT. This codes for CASSLDRWNTEAFF. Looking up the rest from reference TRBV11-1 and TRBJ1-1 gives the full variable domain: EAEVAQSPRYKITEKSQAVAFWCDPISGHATLYWYRQILGQGPELLVQFQDESVVDDSQLPKDRFSAERLKGVDSTLKIQPAELGDSAMYLCASSLDRWNTEAFFGQGTRLTVV.